The sequence of this TCR beta chain was determined in a study of blood T cell repertoires in COVID-19. In the original workflow: The authors estimated nucleated cell counts from reference gene primer amplification. The table came from immunoSEQ multiplex PCR; TCRdb's copy has only in-frame clones and leaves some out. The DNA was the basis for D and trimming; V, J and clone size are from that table. The table has roughly 320,000 clones, around 87% seen once; the top ten hold 1.3%. The CDR3 has 14 amino acids. V lost 6 bases to trimming and J lost 2 bases, with 13 bases between them. CDR1 and CDR2 (germline): MDHEN, SYDVKM.

Sequencing was done on a sample of peripheral blood. The chain recombines TRBV28 with TRBJ1-2, with no clear D. The sequence was obtained from a man aged 70 or older with acute or convalescent COVID-19. The CDR3 protein is CASRGTPGNYGYTF. The CDR3 nucleotides read TGTGCCAGCAGAGGCACCCCGGGGAACTATGGCTACACCTTC.